This entry lists 29 T cell receptor beta chains sequenced from one sample in a study of cytomegalovirus exposure and HLA in healthy donors (dated by TCRdb to 2016 to 2017). The receptor library was made with the immunoSEQ multiplex PCR assay. Drawn from immuneACCESS, this table holds only the in-frame rearrangements with V and J called that TCRdb kept. Clones are partly lost; checked studies trace under half to an unresolved V gene and leave the rest unexplained. In all, the sample holds over 110,000 clones, and around nine tenths of those were seen once. Jointly, the top ten make up roughly 9.4% of the sample. Sequencing was done on a sample of PBMCs. The origin of the receptors is a man younger than 30 in good health and CMV-seropositive.

The V call is TRBV2, the J call TRBJ1-3; TRBD1 aligns across 7 bases. The CDR3 sequence is 15 residues long. Trimming cost V 4 bases and J 2 bases; bases outside gene matches: 5. Germline assignment: CDR1 SNHLY and CDR2 FYNNEI. For the CDR3, the DNA is TGTGCCAGCAGTGCTAGGACAGGTCCTGGAAACACCATATATTTT. Translating it yields CASSARTGPGNTIYF.

This chain uses TRBV6-5 with TRBJ1-6; D ambiguous. The V gene's germline CDR1 is MNHEY and CDR2 SVGAGI. Trimming left V 8 bases short and J 6 bases short, with 14 bases between. The CDR3 length is 14 residues. CDR3 sequence (DNA): TGTGCCAGCCCGAACTCGGAGCGTAATTCACCCCTCCACTTT. It is translated as CASPNSERNSPLHF.

V and J are TRBV2 and TRBJ1-2; 7 bases align to TRBD1. The junction had 14 bases not matched to a gene; V was cut back by 7 bases and J by 0 bases. From germline, CDR1 is SNHLY and CDR2 FYNNEI. The CDR3 covers 17 residues. This CDR3 is CASIGSGQSQTNYGYTF. The CDR3 coding sequence is TGTGCCAGCATCGGATCGGGACAGTCCCAGACTAACTATGGCTACACCTTC. The entire variable domain, with the rest obtained from reference TRBV2 and TRBJ1-2, is as follows: EPEVTQTPSHQVTQMGQEVILRCVPISNHLYFYWYRQILGQKVEFLVSFYNNEISEKSEIFDDQFSVERPDGSNFTLKIRSTKLEDSAMYFCASIGSGQSQTNYGYTFGSGTRLTVV.

The chain employs TRBV5-1 and TRBJ2-3; 8 bases fit TRBD2. V lost 5 bases to trimming and J lost 5 bases; unmatched junction nucleotides: 7. Germline V gene data show CDR1 as SGHRS and CDR2 as YFSETQ. There are 14 residues in the CDR3. CDR3 amino acids: CASRDGRAEDTQYF. CDR3 nucleotide sequence: TGCGCCAGCAGAGACGGGAGGGCCGAAGATACGCAGTATTTT.

The V call is TRBV21-1, the J call TRBJ2-7; whether TRBD2, the table's D call, matches the DNA was not checked. TRBV21-1 is described as a pseudogene. The CDR3 totals 16 residues. The CDR3 loop reads CASSKPPGTSDYEQYF. The CDR3, as DNA: TGTGCCAGCAGCAAACCGCCGGGGACTAGTGACTACGAGCAGTACTTC.

This chain joins TRBV15 and TRBJ2-1; the match to TRBD2 covers 7 bases. CDR3 length: 15 amino acids. The J segment lost 3 bases and the V segment lost 5 bases, leaving 7 bases of the junction unmatched. Germline loops: CDR1 LNHNV, CDR2 YYDKDF (reference sequence). The CDR3 reads CATSLAGEYYNEQFF. DNA for the CDR3: TGTGCCACCAGCCTCGCGGGAGAGTACTACAATGAGCAGTTCTTC.

The J gene is TRBJ2-7, the V gene TRBV18; 8 nucleotides agree with TRBD2. The germline V gene has CDR1 KGHSH and CDR2 LQKENI. This CDR3 is built from 14 residues. V lost 3 bases and J lost 3; bases outside the gene matches: 4. Here the CDR3 reads CASSPGLAGYEQYF. CDR3 in DNA: TGTGCCAGCTCACCCGGGCTAGCGGGCTACGAGCAGTACTTC.

This clone has more than one count but fewer than ten. V is TRBV5-5 and J is TRBJ2-2, with 11 bases fitting TRBD2. The junction had 5 bases not matched to a gene; V was cut back by 0 bases and J by 7 bases. Germline CDR1 reads SGHKS; CDR2 reads YYEKEE (reference sequence). This CDR3 has 16 amino acids. CDR3 sequence (DNA): TGTGCCAGCAGCTTGGGTAGCGGGGGGGCCGACGGGGAGCTGTTTTTT. It specifies CASSLGSGGADGELFF. Together with reference TRBV5-5 and TRBJ2-2, the CDR3 gives the full variable domain: DAGVTQSPTHLIKTRGQQVTLRCSPISGHKSVSWYQQVLGQGPQFIFQYYEKEERGRGNFPDRFSARQFPNYSSELNVNALLLGDSALYLCASSLGSGGADGELFFGEGSRLTVL.

The rearrangement uses TRBV27 and TRBJ2-5; the match to TRBD1 covers 8 bases. Per the germline V gene, CDR1 is MNHEY and CDR2 is SMNVEV (reference sequence). The CDR3 length is 15 residues. V lost 0 bases to trimming and J lost 5 bases; unmatched junction nucleotides: 5. CDR3 sequence (DNA): TGTGCCAGCAGTTTATCTTGGACAGGGCGGGAGACCCAGTACTTC. Encoded protein: CASSLSWTGRETQYF.

The count of this clone is one. This chain connects TRBV7-8 to TRBJ1-1; D is perhaps TRBD1 (5 bases). The germline gives CDR1 SGHVS, CDR2 FQNEAQ. The CDR3 totals 15 residues. The V end lost 5 bases, the J end lost 1 base, and 14 bases lay between the germline ends. DNA for the CDR3: TGTGCCAGCAGCCAGACTGGACACGCGAACACTGAAGCTTTCTTT. Protein: CASSQTGHANTEAFF.

The chain uses TRBV5-1 and TRBJ1-2, with a weak D call TRBD1 (5 bases). CDR1 and CDR2 from the germline V gene are SGHRS and YFSETQ. V dropped 4 bases and J dropped 5 bases, with 18 bases sitting between them. This CDR3 is 15 amino acids long. Written as DNA, the CDR3 is TGCGCCAGCAGCACCGGCGGGGCCAGGGAATATGGCTACACCTTC. Translation gives CASSTGGAREYGYTF.

This clone was recorded only once. The chain links TRBV7-2 to TRBJ1-2; 9 nucleotides agree with TRBD1. The CDR3 covers 15 residues. Trimming took 5 bases from V and 4 from J; bases not matched to a gene: 8. In germline, CDR1 is SGHTA, CDR2 FQGNSA. The CDR3 DNA is TGTGCCAGCAGCACGGGACAGGGAGGCGCCTATGGCTACACCTTC. Protein: CASSTGQGGAYGYTF.

There are many counts of this clone. The V and J genes are TRBV2 and TRBJ2-7, with a possible D match to TRBD1 (6 bases). Trimming pared 3 bases from V and 3 bases from J, leaving 18 bases between. Per the germline V gene, CDR1 is SNHLY and CDR2 is FYNNEI. CDR3 size: 16 residues. The CDR3 nucleotides are TGTGCCAGCAGTGACCCGGCGGACAGAGTATTCTACGAGCAGTACTTC. This codes for CASSDPADRVFYEQYF.

In this sample, this clone turned up a few times. The chain is built from TRBV27 and TRBJ1-5; TRBD1 matches at 7 bases. CDR1 is MNHEY, CDR2 SMNVEV, per germline (reference sequence). This CDR3 has 14 residues. V was pared by 3 bases and J by 8 bases, with 7 bases of the junction left unmatched. The CDR3 protein is CASSLVQGEKPQHF. The DNA of the CDR3 is TGTGCCAGCAGTTTGGTTCAGGGGGAGAAGCCCCAGCATTTT.

On this clone itself: Its ends do not fully match the called genes, so a read error is possible. The chain combines TRBV7-2 with TRBJ2-1; D uncertain. This CDR3 region has 14 residues. Germline V gene data show CDR1 as SGHTA and CDR2 as FQGNSA. Written as DNA, the CDR3 is TGCGCCAGCAGCCCATATGTCGCGGACAATGAGCAGTTCTTC. This codes for CASSPYVADNEQFF.

The genes are TRBV2 and TRBJ2-4; 8 bases agree with TRBD1. J lost 0 bases, V lost 0 bases, and 1 base had no gene match. Germline V gene data show CDR1 as SNHLY and CDR2 as FYNNEI. The CDR3 is 16 residues long. CDR3 DNA sequence: TGTGCCAGCAGTGAAGCACAGGGGGTAGCCAAAAACATTCAGTACTTC. This codes for CASSEAQGVAKNIQYF.

The CDR3 is CASSPLGGNYNEQFF. CDR3 sequence (DNA): TGTGCCAGCAGCCCCTTAGGCGGGAACTACAATGAGCAGTTCTTC. This rearrangement joins TRBV9 to TRBJ2-1, with TRBD2 as a possible D gene (6 bases). CDR1 is SGDLS, CDR2 YYNGEE, per germline. The CDR3 runs to 15 residues. Trimming shortened V by 4 bases and J by 3 bases, and 14 bases separated the two germline ends. Looking up the rest from reference TRBV9 and TRBJ2-1 gives the full variable domain: DSGVTQTPKHLITATGQRVTLRCSPRSGDLSVYWYQQSLDQGLQFLIQYYNGEERAKGNILERFSAQQFPDLHSELNLSSLELGDSALYFCASSPLGGNYNEQFFGPGTRLTVL.

The chain has TRBV11-3 and TRBJ2-1; 9 nucleotides agree with TRBD2. The trim removed 5 bases at V and 6 bases at J, leaving 8 bases unmatched. Germline CDR1 SGHNT, CDR2 YENEEA. This CDR3 is 15 amino acids long. CDR3 amino acids: CASSPLAGDSNEQFF. For the CDR3, the DNA is TGTGCCAGCAGCCCATTAGCGGGAGATTCCAATGAGCAGTTCTTC.

This clone was detected only a few times. The V call is TRBV21-1, the J call TRBJ1-6; the table's D gene call, TRBD1, was not cross checked with the DNA. TRBV21-1 represents a pseudogene. The CDR3 covers 14 residues. The CDR3 protein is CASGTTGGSSPLHF. The CDR3 region has the DNA TGTGCCAGCGGAACGACAGGGGGTAGTTCACCCCTCCACTTT.

The chain couples TRBV6-5 to TRBJ1-6; D unclear. The CDR3 is 13 residues long. Germline values: CDR1 MNHEY, CDR2 SVGAGI. V lost 2 bases to trimming and J lost 9 bases, with 8 bases between them. CDR3 residues: CASSYRERSPLHF. In nucleotides, the CDR3 is TGTGCCAGCAGTTACCGGGAGCGTTCACCCCTCCACTTT.

The rearrangement uses TRBV5-1 and TRBJ1-4, with a possible D match to TRBD1 (5 bases). Germline CDR1 SGHRS, CDR2 YFSETQ. This CDR3 has 14 residues. Between the trimmed V and J ends, which lost 0 bases and 9 bases, there was a span of 12 bases. CDR3 in amino acids: CASSLAGLSQKLFF. CDR3 coding DNA: TGCGCCAGCAGCTTGGCAGGGCTAAGTCAAAAACTGTTTTTT.

The V gene is TRBV2, the J gene TRBJ2-7; 11 bases map to TRBD1. V lost 10 bases, J lost 6 bases, and 8 bases stayed unmatched. This CDR3 contains 13 residues. Germline V gene data show CDR1 as SNHLY and CDR2 as FYNNEI. The CDR3 spells CANARDRGVEQYF. For the CDR3, the DNA is TGTGCCAACGCCCGGGACAGGGGGGTCGAGCAGTACTTC. Supplemented by reference TRBV2 and TRBJ2-7, the full variable domain reads EPEVTQTPSHQVTQMGQEVILRCVPISNHLYFYWYRQILGQKVEFLVSFYNNEISEKSEIFDDQFSVERPDGSNFTLKIRSTKLEDSAMYFCANARDRGVEQYFGPGTRLTVT.

Only a few counts were recorded for this clone. This chain uses TRBV27 with TRBJ2-3, with a weak D call TRBD1 (5 bases). The ends were cut back, 2 bases at V and 5 bases at J, with 11 bases in the middle. This CDR3 spans 14 amino acids. Germline V lookup: CDR1 MNHEY, CDR2 SMNVEV (reference sequence). For the CDR3, the DNA is TGTGCCAGCAGTTTAGACAGACTGCTAGATACGCAGTATTTT. Protein sequence: CASSLDRLLDTQYF.

This clone was observed a handful of times. The V call is TRBV7-6, the J call TRBJ2-5; 11 bases line up with TRBD1. V lost 6 bases to trimming and J lost 7 bases; unmatched junction nucleotides: 7. Germline V CDR1 and CDR2: SGHVS, FNYEAQ. The CDR3 spans 14 residues. As DNA, the CDR3 is TGTGCCAGCAGGCCAGGGACAGGGGGAGCGACCCAGTACTTC. Its protein is CASRPGTGGATQYF.

V gene TRBV28 combines with J gene TRBJ1-2; TRBD1 might be the D (6 bases). This CDR3 has 15 residues. Germline-derived CDR1 and CDR2 are MDHEN and SYDVKM. The V end lost 5 bases, the J end lost 5 bases, and 18 bases lay between the germline ends. The CDR3 loop reads CASSPGDEGRYGYTF. CDR3 coding DNA: TGTGCCAGCAGTCCAGGGGATGAGGGTCGGTATGGCTACACCTTC.

Points on this clone: The same CDR3 is also encoded by other DNA sequences in this sample. This rearrangement joins TRBV30 to TRBJ1-2; D possibly corresponds to TRBD1 (6 bases). The V end was cut by 0 bases, the J end by 4 bases, with 15 bases between. This CDR3 is built from 15 residues. Germline V CDR1 and CDR2: GTSNPN, SVGIG (reference sequence). The CDR3 nucleotides are TGTGCCTGGAGTGTACTTCGGGGGGCACGCTATGGCTACACCTTC. Its protein is CAWSVLRGARYGYTF.

Concerning this clone itself: Different DNA sequences within this sample yield the same CDR3. The genes are TRBV5-1 and TRBJ2-6; no clear D. CDR1 is SGHRS and CDR2 is YFSETQ in the germline V gene. The V gene lost 0 bases and the J gene lost 1 base, with 5 bases spanning the gap. CDR3 length equals 15 residues. The CDR3 DNA is TGCGCCAGCAGCTTGGGAGGTTCTGGGGCCAACGTCCTGACTTTC. Its translation: CASSLGGSGANVLTF.

This clone was counted a few times. The genes are TRBV2 and TRBJ1-4, with 7 nucleotides matching TRBD1. V was pared by 7 bases and J by 8 bases, with 4 bases of the junction left unmatched. The CDR3 sequence is 12 residues long. Germline V CDR1 and CDR2: SNHLY, FYNNEI. The CDR3 loop is CASKQGKEKLFF. The CDR3 DNA reads as TGTGCCAGCAAACAGGGGAAGGAAAAACTGTTTTTT.

The chain recombines TRBV5-6 with TRBJ2-7; no firm D call. The CDR3 contains 13 residues. Trimming stripped 5 bases from V and 1 base from J, with 10 bases between. CDR1 and CDR2 from the germline V gene are SGHDT and YYEEEE. DNA for the CDR3: TGTGCCAGCAGGCGGTGGCAGTCCTACGAGCAGTACTTC. Translation gives CASRRWQSYEQYF.